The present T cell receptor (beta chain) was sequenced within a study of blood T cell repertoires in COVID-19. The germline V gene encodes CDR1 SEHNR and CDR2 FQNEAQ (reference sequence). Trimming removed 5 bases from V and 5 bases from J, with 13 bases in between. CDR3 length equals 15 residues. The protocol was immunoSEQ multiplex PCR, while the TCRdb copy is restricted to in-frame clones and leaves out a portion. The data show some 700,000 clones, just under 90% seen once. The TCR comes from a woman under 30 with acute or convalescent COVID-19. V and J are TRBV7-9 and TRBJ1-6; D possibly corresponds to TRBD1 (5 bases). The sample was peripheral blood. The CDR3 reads CASSTKGQNNSPLHF. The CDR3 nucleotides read TGTGCCAGCAGCACAAAGGGGCAGAATAATTCACCCCTCCACTTT.